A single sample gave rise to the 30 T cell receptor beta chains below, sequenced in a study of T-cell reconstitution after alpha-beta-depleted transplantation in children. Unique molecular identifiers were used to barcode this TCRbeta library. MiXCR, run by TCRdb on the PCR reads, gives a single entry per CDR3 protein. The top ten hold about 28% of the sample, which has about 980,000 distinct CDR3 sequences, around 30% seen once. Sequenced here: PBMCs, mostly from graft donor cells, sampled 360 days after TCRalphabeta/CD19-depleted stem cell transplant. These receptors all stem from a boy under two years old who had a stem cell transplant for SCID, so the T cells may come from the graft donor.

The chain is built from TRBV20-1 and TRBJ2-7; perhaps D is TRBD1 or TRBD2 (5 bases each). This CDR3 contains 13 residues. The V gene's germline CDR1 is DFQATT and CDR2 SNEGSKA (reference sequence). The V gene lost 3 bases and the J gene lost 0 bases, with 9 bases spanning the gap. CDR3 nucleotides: TGCAGTGCTAGTCGGGACCTCTCCTACGAGCAGTACTTC. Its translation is CSASRDLSYEQYF.

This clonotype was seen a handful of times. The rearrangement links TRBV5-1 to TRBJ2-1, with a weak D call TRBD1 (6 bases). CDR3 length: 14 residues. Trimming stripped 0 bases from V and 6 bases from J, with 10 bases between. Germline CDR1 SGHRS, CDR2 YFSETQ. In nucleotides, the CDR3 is TGCGCCAGCAGCTTGGAACAGGGCCTCAATGAGCAGTTCTTC. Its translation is CASSLEQGLNEQFF.

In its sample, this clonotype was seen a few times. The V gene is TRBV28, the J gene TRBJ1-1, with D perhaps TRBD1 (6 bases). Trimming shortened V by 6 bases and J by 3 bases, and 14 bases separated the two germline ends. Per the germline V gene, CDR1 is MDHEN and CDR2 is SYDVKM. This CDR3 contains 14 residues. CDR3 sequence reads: CASSLAGDHTEAFF. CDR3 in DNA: TGTGCCAGCAGCCTAGCAGGGGACCACACTGAAGCTTTCTTT.

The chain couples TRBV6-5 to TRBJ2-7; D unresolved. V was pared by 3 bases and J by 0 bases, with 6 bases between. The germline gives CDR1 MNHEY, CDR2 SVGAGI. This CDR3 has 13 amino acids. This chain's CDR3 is CASSYWGSYEQYF. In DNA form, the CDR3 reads TGTGCCAGCAGTTATTGGGGCTCCTACGAGCAGTACTTC.

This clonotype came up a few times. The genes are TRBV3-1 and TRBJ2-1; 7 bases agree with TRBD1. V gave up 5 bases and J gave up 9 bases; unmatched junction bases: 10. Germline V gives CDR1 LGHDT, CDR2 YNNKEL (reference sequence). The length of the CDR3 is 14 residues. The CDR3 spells CASSDWDSPTEQFF. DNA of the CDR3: TGTGCCAGCAGCGACTGGGACAGTCCCACTGAGCAGTTCTTC.

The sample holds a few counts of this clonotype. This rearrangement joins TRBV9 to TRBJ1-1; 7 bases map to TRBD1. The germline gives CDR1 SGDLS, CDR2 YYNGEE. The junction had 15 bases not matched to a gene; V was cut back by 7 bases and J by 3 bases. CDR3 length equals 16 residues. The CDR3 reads CASGPGQIIEYTEAFF. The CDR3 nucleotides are TGTGCCAGCGGACCGGGACAGATTATTGAGTACACTGAAGCTTTCTTT.

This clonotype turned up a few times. The CDR3 protein is CASSQDRAGDSPLHF. CDR3 nucleotides: TGCGCCAGCAGCCAAGATAGGGCAGGGGATTCACCCCTCCACTTT. This rearrangement joins TRBV4-3 to TRBJ1-6; maybe TRBD1 (6 bases). Trimming stripped 0 bases from V and 8 bases from J, with 11 bases between. CDR3 size: 15 residues. Looked up from germline, CDR1 is LGHNA and CDR2 is YSLEER.

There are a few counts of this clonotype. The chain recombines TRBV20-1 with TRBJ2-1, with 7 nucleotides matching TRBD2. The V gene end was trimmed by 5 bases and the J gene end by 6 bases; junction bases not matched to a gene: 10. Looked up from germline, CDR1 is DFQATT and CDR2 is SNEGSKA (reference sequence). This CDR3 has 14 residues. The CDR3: CSAPTSHGTNEQFF. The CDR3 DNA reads TGCAGTGCTCCGACTAGCCACGGCACCAATGAGCAGTTCTTC.

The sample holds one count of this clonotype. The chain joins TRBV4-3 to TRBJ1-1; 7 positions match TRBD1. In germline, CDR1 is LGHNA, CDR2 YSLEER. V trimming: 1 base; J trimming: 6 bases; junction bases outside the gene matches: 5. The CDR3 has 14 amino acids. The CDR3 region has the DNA TGCGCCAGCAGCCAAGGAGGGGGCGCCTCTGAAGCTTTCTTT. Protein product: CASSQGGGASEAFF.

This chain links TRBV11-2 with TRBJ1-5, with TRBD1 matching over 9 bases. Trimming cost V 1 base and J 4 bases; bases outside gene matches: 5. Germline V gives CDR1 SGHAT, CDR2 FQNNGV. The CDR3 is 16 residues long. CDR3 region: CASSLGDRVGNQPQHF. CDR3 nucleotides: TGTGCCAGCAGCTTAGGGGACAGGGTGGGGAATCAGCCCCAGCATTTT. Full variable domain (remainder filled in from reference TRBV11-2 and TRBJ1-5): EAGVAQSPRYKIIEKRQSVAFWCNPISGHATLYWYQQILGQGPKLLIQFQNNGVVDDSQLPKDRFSAERLKGVDSTLKIQPAKLEDSAVYLCASSLGDRVGNQPQHFGDGTRLSIL.

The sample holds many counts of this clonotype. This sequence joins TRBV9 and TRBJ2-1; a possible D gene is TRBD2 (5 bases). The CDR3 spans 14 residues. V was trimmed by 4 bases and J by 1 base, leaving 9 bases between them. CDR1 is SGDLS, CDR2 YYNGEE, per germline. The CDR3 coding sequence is TGTGCCAGCAGCCCCCGGGGATCCTACAATGAGCAGTTCTTC. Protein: CASSPRGSYNEQFF.

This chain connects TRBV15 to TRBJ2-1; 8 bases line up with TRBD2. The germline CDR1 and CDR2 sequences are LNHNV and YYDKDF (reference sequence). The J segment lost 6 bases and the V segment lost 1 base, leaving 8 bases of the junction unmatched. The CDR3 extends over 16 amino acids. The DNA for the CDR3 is TGTGCCACCAGCAGAGTCGGGGGACTAGGAGGCAATGAGCAGTTCTTC. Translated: CATSRVGGLGGNEQFF.

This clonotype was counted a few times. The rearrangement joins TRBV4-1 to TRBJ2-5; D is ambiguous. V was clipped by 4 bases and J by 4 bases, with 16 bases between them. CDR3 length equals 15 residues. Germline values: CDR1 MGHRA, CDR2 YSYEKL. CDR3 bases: TGCGCCAGCAGCCCACAACATAGTGGGTTAGAGACCCAGTACTTC. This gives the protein CASSPQHSGLETQYF.

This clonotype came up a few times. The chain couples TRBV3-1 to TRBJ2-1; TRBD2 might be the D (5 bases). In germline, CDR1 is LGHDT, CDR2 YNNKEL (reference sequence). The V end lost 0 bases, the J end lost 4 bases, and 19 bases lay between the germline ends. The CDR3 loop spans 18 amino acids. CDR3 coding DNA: TGTGCCAGCAGCCAAGATCGAACTAGACGATTTGGATACAATGAGCAGTTCTTC. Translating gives CASSQDRTRRFGYNEQFF.

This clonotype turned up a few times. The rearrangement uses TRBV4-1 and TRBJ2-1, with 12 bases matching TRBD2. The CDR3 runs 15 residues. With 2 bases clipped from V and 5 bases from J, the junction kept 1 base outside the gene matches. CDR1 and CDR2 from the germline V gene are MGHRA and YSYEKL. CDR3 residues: CASSQRLAGDNEQFF. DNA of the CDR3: TGCGCCAGCAGCCAAAGACTAGCGGGGGACAATGAGCAGTTCTTC.

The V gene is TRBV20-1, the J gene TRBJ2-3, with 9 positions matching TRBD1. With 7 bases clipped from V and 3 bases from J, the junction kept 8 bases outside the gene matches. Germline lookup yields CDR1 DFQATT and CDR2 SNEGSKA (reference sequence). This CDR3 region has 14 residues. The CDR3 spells CSGGTGIRTDTQYF. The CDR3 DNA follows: TGCAGTGGCGGGACAGGGATACGTACAGATACGCAGTATTTT.

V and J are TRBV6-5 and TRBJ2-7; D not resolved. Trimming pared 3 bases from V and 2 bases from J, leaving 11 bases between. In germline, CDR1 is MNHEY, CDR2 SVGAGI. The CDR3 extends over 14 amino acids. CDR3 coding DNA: TGTGCCAGCAGTTATACCCGTCTGACCTACGAGCAGTACTTC. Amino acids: CASSYTRLTYEQYF.

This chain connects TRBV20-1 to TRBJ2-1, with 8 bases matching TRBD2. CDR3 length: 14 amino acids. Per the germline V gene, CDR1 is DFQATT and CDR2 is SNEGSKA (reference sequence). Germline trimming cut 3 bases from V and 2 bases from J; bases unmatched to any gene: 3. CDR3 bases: TGCAGTGCTAGGCTAGCGGGCCCCTACAATGAGCAGTTCTTC. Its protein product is CSARLAGPYNEQFF.

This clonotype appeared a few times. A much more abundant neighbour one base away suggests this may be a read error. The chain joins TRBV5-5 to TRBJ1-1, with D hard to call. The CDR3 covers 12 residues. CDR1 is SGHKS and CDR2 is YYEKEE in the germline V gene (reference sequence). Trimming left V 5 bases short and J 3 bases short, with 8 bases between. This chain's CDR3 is CASSPRHTEAFF. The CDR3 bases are TGTGCCAGCAGTCCCAGGCACACTGAAGCTTTCTTT.

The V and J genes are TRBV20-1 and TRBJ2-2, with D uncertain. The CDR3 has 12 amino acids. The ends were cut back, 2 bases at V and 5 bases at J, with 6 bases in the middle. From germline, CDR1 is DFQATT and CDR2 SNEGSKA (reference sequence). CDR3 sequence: CSARSWTGELFF. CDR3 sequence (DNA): TGCAGTGCTAGATCGTGGACCGGGGAGCTGTTTTTT.

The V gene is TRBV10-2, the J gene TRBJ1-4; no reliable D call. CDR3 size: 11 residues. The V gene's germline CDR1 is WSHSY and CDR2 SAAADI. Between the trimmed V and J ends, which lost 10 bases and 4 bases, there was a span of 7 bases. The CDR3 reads CATKNNEKLFF. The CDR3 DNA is TGCGCCACCAAGAATAATGAAAAACTGTTTTTT.

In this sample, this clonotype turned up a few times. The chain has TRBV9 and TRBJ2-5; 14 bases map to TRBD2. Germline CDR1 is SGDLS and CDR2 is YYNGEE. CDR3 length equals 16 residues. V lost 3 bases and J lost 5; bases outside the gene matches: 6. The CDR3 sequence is CASSARLAGGPETQYF. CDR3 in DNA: TGTGCCAGCAGCGCAAGACTAGCGGGGGGGCCGGAGACCCAGTACTTC.

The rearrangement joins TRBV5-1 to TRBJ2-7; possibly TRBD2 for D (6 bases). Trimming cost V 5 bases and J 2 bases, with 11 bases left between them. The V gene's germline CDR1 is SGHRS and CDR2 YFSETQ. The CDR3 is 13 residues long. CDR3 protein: CASRPGTAYEQYF. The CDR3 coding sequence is TGCGCCAGCAGGCCTGGGACTGCCTACGAGCAGTACTTC.

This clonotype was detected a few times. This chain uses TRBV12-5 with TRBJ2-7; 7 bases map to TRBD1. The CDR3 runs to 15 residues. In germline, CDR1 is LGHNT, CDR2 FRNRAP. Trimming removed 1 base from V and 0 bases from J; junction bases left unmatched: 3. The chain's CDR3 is CASGLADRDSYEQYF. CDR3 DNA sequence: TGTGCTAGTGGTTTGGCCGACAGGGACTCCTACGAGCAGTACTTC.

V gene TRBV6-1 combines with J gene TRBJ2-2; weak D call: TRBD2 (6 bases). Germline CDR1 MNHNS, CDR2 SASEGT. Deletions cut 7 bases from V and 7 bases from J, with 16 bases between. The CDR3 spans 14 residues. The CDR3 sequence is CASNPGEPSGELFF. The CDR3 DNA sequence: TGTGCCAGCAATCCGGGGGAGCCGAGCGGGGAGCTGTTTTTT.

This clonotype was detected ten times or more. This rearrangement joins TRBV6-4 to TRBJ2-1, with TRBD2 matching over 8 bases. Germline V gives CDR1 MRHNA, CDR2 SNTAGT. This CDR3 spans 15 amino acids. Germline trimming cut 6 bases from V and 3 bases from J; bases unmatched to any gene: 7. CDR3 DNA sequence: TGTGCCAGCAGGACGGGGGGGTGGCTCTACAATGAGCAGTTCTTC. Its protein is CASRTGGWLYNEQFF.

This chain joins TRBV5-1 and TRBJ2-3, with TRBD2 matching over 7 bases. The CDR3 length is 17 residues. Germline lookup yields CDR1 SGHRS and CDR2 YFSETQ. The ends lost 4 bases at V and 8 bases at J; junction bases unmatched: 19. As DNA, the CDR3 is TGCGCCAGCAGCCCCCTTAAGGCCCGGGGGGACCTAGGTACGCAGTATTTT. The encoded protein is CASSPLKARGDLGTQYF.

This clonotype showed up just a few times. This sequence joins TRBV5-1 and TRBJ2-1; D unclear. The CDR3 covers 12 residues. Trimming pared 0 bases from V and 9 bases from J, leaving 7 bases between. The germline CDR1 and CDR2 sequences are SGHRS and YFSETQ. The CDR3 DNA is TGCGCCAGCAGCTTGGGCACTCGTGAGCAGTTCTTC. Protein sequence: CASSLGTREQFF.

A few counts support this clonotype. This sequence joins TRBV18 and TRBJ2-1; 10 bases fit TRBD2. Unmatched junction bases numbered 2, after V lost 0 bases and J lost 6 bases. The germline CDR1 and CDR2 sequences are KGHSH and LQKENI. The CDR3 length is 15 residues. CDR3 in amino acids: CASSPPSGGGNEQFF. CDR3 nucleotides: TGTGCCAGCTCACCACCGAGCGGGGGGGGCAATGAGCAGTTCTTC.

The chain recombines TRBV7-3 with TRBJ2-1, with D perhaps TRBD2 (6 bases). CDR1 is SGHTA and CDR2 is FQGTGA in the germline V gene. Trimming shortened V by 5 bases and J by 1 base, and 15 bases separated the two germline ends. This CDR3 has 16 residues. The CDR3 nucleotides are TGTGCCAGCAGCCCCGGCGGGGCGAGGTCCTACAATGAGCAGTTCTTC. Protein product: CASSPGGARSYNEQFF. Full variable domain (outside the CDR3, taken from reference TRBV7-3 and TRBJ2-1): GAGVSQTPSNKVTEKGKYVELRCDPISGHTALYWYRQSLGQGPEFLIYFQGTGAADDSGLPNDRFFAVRPEGSVSTLKIQRTERGDSAVYLCASSPGGARSYNEQFFGPGTRLTVL.